Below, 28 T cell receptor beta chains from the same sample are listed, as sequenced in a study of T cells in women clearing cervical HPV infection. This table comes from immunoSEQ multiplex PCR, and its TCRdb copy is limited to in-frame clones, with some not included. The ten most abundant clones cover 6.5% to 8.5% of a sample with 20,000 to 25,000 clones. The sequencing input was blood buffy coat. The receptors shown here come from a woman aged 18 to 69 with a cervical HPV16 infection that either progressed to CIN3+ or cleared (not recorded which).

About this clone itself: The sequenced fragment ends 3 residues before the CDR3 boundary, so the rest is inferred from the germline J gene. The genes are TRBV5-1 and TRBJ2-7, with a possible D match to TRBD1 (6 bases). Germline V lookup: CDR1 SGHRS, CDR2 YFSETQ. The V and J ends lost 4 bases and 4 bases respectively, with 21 bases between them. This CDR3 has 16 residues. The DNA read from the CDR3 is TGCGCCAGCAGCCCCCGGGACAAGATCGAGAAATACGAG. The encoded protein is CASSPRDKIEKYE. The full-length CDR3 reads as CASSPRDKIEKYEQYF.

Note on this clone: The DNA ends 3 residues before the CDR3 does, and the rest of the CDR3 is filled in from the germline J gene. The chain combines TRBV6-2 or TRBV6-3 with TRBJ2-3; maybe TRBD2 (5 bases). CDR3 length: 14 residues. Germline V gene sequence: CDR1 MNHEY, CDR2 SVGEGT. The CDR3 sequence: CASSATTIGETQYF. The covered CDR3 bases are TGTGCCAGCAGTGCGACTACCATCGGAGAGACG.

The DNA read from the CDR3 is TGTGCCAGCAGTTACCCTAGCGGGAGGAGGTACGAG. This encodes CASSYPSGRRYE. The whole CDR3 is CASSYPSGRRYEAFF. The chain couples TRBV6-2 or TRBV6-3 to TRBJ1-1, with no clear D. The read falls 3 residues short of the CDR3 end, and the missing part is taken from the germline J gene. The CDR3 loop spans 15 amino acids. Germline lookup yields CDR1 MNHEY and CDR2 SVGEGT.

A word on this clone: Germline and junction disagree at one end, which may indicate a read error. The sequence runs out 3 residues before the end of the CDR3; the remainder is reconstructed from the germline J gene. This chain connects TRBV11-2 to TRBJ1-3; D not resolved. There are 15 residues in the CDR3. Per germline, CDR1 SGHAT and CDR2 FQNNGV. The CDR3 bases that were read are TGTGCCAGCAGCTTAGACGGAGGATCCCGCGACACT. This translates into CASSLDGGSRDT. From start to end, the CDR3 is CASSLDGGSRDTIYF.

As concerns this clone: The CDR3 end is not reached by the read, which stops 3 residues before it; the germline J gene fills it in. This chain joins TRBV6-2 or TRBV6-3 and TRBJ1-2; 10 bases align to TRBD1. This CDR3 spans 12 amino acids. The germline V gene encodes CDR1 MNHEY and CDR2 SVGEGT. V lost 10 bases to trimming and J lost 4 bases; unmatched junction nucleotides: 3. CDR3 DNA, as far as it was read: TGTGCCACGACAGGGGGCTTCTATGGC. It is translated as CATTGGFYG. The full CDR3 protein is CATTGGFYGYTF.

About this clone: The CDR3 extends 3 residues past the end of the read, so its final part is completed from the germline J gene. The genes are TRBV5-4 and TRBJ1-2; D is ambiguous. The CDR3 has 13 amino acids. Germline CDR1 is SGHNT and CDR2 is YYREEE (reference sequence). The CDR3 protein is CASILAVINDYTF. Partial CDR3 DNA: TGTGCCAGCATCCTAGCGGTTATCAATGAC. Full variable domain (outside the CDR3, taken from reference TRBV5-4 and TRBJ1-2): ETGVTQSPTHLIKTRGQQVTLRCSSQSGHNTVSWYQQALGQGPQFIFQYYREEENGRGNFPPRFSGLQFPNYSSELNVNALELDDSALYLCASILAVINDYTFGSGTRLTVV.

Regarding this clone: The read ends 3 residues before the CDR3 terminus; that terminus is restored from the germline J gene. The chain recombines TRBV6-2 or TRBV6-3 with TRBJ1-1; D is unresolved. Trimming left V 1 base short and J 5 bases short, with 17 bases between. CDR1 and CDR2 (germline): MNHEY, SVGEGT. This CDR3 is built from 16 residues. Partial CDR3 DNA: TGTGCCAGCAGTTACTGGCTAGGACTGCTGGGAACTGAA. It specifies CASSYWLGLLGTE. In full, the CDR3 is CASSYWLGLLGTEAFF.

On this clone itself: The CDR3 end is not reached by the read, which stops 3 residues before it; the germline J gene fills it in. The rearrangement links TRBV20-1 to TRBJ2-1, with a weak D call TRBD2 (6 bases). The CDR3 loop spans 15 amino acids. V was clipped by 3 bases and J by 2 bases, with 14 bases between them. Germline values: CDR1 DFQATT, CDR2 SNEGSKA (reference sequence). CDR3 protein: CSARGGADAYNEQFF. CDR3 bases read: TGCAGTGCTAGGGGGGGAGCGGATGCCTACAATGAG.

In regard to this clone: The DNA ends 3 residues before the CDR3 does, and the rest of the CDR3 is filled in from the germline J gene. The J gene is TRBJ2-2, the V gene TRBV19; TRBD1 agrees at 9 bases. In germline, CDR1 is LNHDA, CDR2 SQIVND (reference sequence). The CDR3 loop spans 14 amino acids. The sequenced CDR3 bases are TGTGCCAGTAATGGGGACAGGGTAGACGAAAAG. It encodes CASNGDRVDEK. The whole CDR3 sequence reads CASNGDRVDEKLFF.

Worth noting for this clone: The read halts 3 residues ahead of the CDR3 end, with the missing end drawn from the germline J gene. This chain uses TRBV7-7 with TRBJ2-7; TRBD2 is a possible D gene (6 bases). The CDR3 contains 12 residues. Trimming left V 5 bases short and J 3 bases short, with 8 bases between. Per the germline V gene, CDR1 is SSHAT and CDR2 is FNYEAQ (reference sequence). The DNA read from the CDR3 is TGTGCCAGCAGCCGGGGACTCTACGAG. Amino acids: CASSRGLYE. The CDR3 in full is CASSRGLYEQYF.

Turning to this clone: The sequenced fragment ends 3 residues before the CDR3 boundary, so the rest is inferred from the germline J gene. The chain joins TRBV5-4 to TRBJ2-7, with D perhaps matching TRBD1 (6 bases). The germline V and J ends were trimmed by 4 bases and 0 bases, with 14 bases remaining between them. This CDR3 spans 15 amino acids. CDR1 is SGHNT and CDR2 is YYREEE in the germline V gene (reference sequence). Partial CDR3 DNA: TGTGCCAGCAGCGCCGGGACACTCGTCTCCTACGAG. It is translated as CASSAGTLVSYE. The full CDR3 protein reads CASSAGTLVSYEQYF.

A remark on this clone: The sequenced fragment ends 3 residues before the CDR3 boundary, so the rest is inferred from the germline J gene. V gene TRBV19 combines with J gene TRBJ2-1; D uncertain. Germline V gene lookup returns CDR1 LNHDA and CDR2 SQIVND (reference sequence). V was trimmed by 10 bases and J by 9 bases, leaving 19 bases between them. The CDR3 totals 13 residues. CDR3 DNA (partial): TGTGCCACCTCCCCCGAACTCGCGCGTGAG. Translated: CATSPELARE. The entire CDR3 is CATSPELAREQFF.

Worth noting for this clone: The sequenced fragment ends 3 residues before the CDR3 boundary, so the rest is inferred from the germline J gene. The chain employs TRBV7-8 and TRBJ2-2; a weak D match, TRBD2 (6 bases). Germline lookup yields CDR1 SGHVS and CDR2 FQNEAQ. The ends were cut back, 3 bases at V and 9 bases at J, with 17 bases in the middle. This CDR3 comprises 15 residues. Incomplete CDR3 DNA: TGTGCCAGCAGCTTGATGGCGGGGACCCACCGGGAG. Translation: CASSLMAGTHRE. The CDR3 reads in full as CASSLMAGTHRELFF.

The CDR3 bases that were read are TGTGCCAGCAGTTTAGCGGGTCTCAATGAG. Amino acid sequence: CASSLAGLNE. The CDR3, in full, reads CASSLAGLNEQFF. The V and J genes are TRBV6-2 or TRBV6-3 and TRBJ2-1, with 7 bases that match TRBD2. The missing CDR3 end, 3 residues past where the read stops, is filled in from the germline J gene. Germline V gives CDR1 MNHEY, CDR2 SVGEGT. With 4 bases clipped from V and 6 bases from J, the junction kept 3 bases outside the gene matches. The CDR3 extends over 13 amino acids.

On this clone: Read coverage stops 3 residues before the CDR3 terminus; the germline J gene supplies the remainder. This chain uses TRBV5-6 with TRBJ2-5; TRBD2 matches at 10 bases. Per the germline V gene, CDR1 is SGHDT and CDR2 is YYEEEE. J lost 5 bases, V lost 1 base, and 5 bases had no gene match. CDR3 size: 15 residues. The part of the CDR3 DNA that was read is TGTGCCAGCAGCTTGTTCCTAGCGGGAGTCGAGACC. Translating it yields CASSLFLAGVET. In full, the CDR3 is CASSLFLAGVETQYF.

For this clone: The read finishes 3 residues shy of the CDR3 end, and the germline J gene is used to complete it. The V call is TRBV7-2, the J call TRBJ2-3; D unresolved. The CDR3 spans 15 residues. V dropped 5 bases and J dropped 2 bases, with 14 bases sitting between them. CDR1 SGHTA and CDR2 FQGNSA come from the germline V gene. Partial CDR3 DNA: TGTGCCAGCAGCAAACTGATAGGGCACACAGATACG. This encodes CASSKLIGHTDT. The whole CDR3 protein is CASSKLIGHTDTQYF. Full variable domain (remainder filled in from reference TRBV7-2 and TRBJ2-3): GAGVSQSPSNKVTEKGKDVELRCDPISGHTALYWYRQSLGQGLEFLIYFQGNSAPDKSGLPSDRFSAERTGGSVSTLTIQRTQQEDSAVYLCASSKLIGHTDTQYFGPGTRLTVL.

A word on this clone: Read data end 3 residues before the CDR3 end; the end is taken from the germline J gene. This chain links TRBV5-6 with TRBJ2-3, with 9 bases that match TRBD1. CDR1 and CDR2 from the germline V gene are SGHDT and YYEEEE. J lost 7 bases, V lost 4 bases, and 10 bases had no gene match. This CDR3 has 15 amino acids. The DNA read from the CDR3 is TGTGCCAGCAGCGACCTGGGACAGGGCCTGAATACG. The encoded protein is CASSDLGQGLNT. The entire CDR3 protein reads CASSDLGQGLNTQYF.

In the case of this clone: The CDR3 goes on 3 residues after the read ends, and that part is filled in from the germline J gene. V and J are TRBV10-1 and TRBJ2-3, with 9 positions matching TRBD2. This CDR3 has 16 amino acids. Germline-derived CDR1 and CDR2 are WNHNN and SYGVQD (reference sequence). V lost 5 bases, J lost 2 bases, and 8 bases stayed unmatched. The CDR3 DNA, read in part, is TGCGCCAGCAGTCAGGGGCTAGCGGGGACCACAGATACG. Translated, it gives CASSQGLAGTTDT. The CDR3 in its entirety is CASSQGLAGTTDTQYF.

A note on this clone: Read data end 3 residues before the CDR3 end; the end is taken from the germline J gene. The chain has TRBV7-2 and TRBJ1-1, with a weak D call TRBD1 (5 bases). Germline V gene lookup returns CDR1 SGHTA and CDR2 FQGNSA. The CDR3 has 14 residues. The part of the CDR3 DNA that was read is TGTGCCAGCAGCTTTAGCGGGGCCGAAGATACG. Protein sequence: CASSFSGAEDT. The complete CDR3 sequence is CASSFSGAEDTAFF.

To note about this clone: Read coverage stops 3 residues before the CDR3 terminus; the germline J gene supplies the remainder. This sequence joins TRBV5-1 and TRBJ1-1; 8 bases are shared with TRBD1. The germline gives CDR1 SGHRS, CDR2 YFSETQ. This CDR3 has 13 amino acids. CDR3 DNA, as far as it was read: TGCGCCAGCAGCAACGGACAGGGATTAGGA. It yields the protein CASSNGQGLG. The whole CDR3 region reads CASSNGQGLGAFF. The entire variable domain, with the rest obtained from reference TRBV5-1 and TRBJ1-1, is as follows: KAGVTQTPRYLIKTRGQQVTLSCSPISGHRSVSWYQQTPGQGLQFLFEYFSETQRNKGNFPGRFSGRQFSNSRSEMNVSTLELGDSALYLCASSNGQGLGAFFGQGTRLTVV.

Remarks on this clone: The read terminates 3 residues before the CDR3 end, so the remaining end is supplied by the germline J gene. This chain links TRBV30 with TRBJ2-3; 7 bases fit TRBD2. The CDR3 covers 17 residues. Germline loops: CDR1 GTSNPN, CDR2 SVGIG (reference sequence). V lost 0 bases, J lost 0 bases, and 9 bases stayed unmatched. Partial CDR3 DNA: TGTGCCTGGAGTGTAGGGACTACCTTTCGAAGCACAGATACG. Translation: CAWSVGTTFRSTDT. The CDR3 in its entirety is CAWSVGTTFRSTDTQYF.

With respect to this clone: The observed sequence ends 3 residues before the CDR3 terminus, with the missing tail filled in from the germline J gene. The genes are TRBV20-1 and TRBJ1-5; D gene ambiguous. Germline CDR1 is DFQATT and CDR2 is SNEGSKA (reference sequence). The CDR3 has 12 amino acids. Trimming stripped 5 bases from V and 4 bases from J, with 9 bases between. The CDR3 loop reads CSASDWNQPQHF. The sequenced part of the CDR3 DNA is TGCAGTGCTTCGGACTGGAATCAGCCC.

Remarks on this clone: The read terminates 3 residues before the CDR3 end, so the remaining end is supplied by the germline J gene. The J gene is TRBJ1-2, the V gene TRBV7-9, with 7 bases identical to TRBD1. V shed 2 bases, J shed 6 bases, and the junction held 6 bases outside the gene matches. The CDR3 spans 14 residues. The germline V gene encodes CDR1 SEHNR and CDR2 FQNEAQ (reference sequence). CDR3 residues: CASSLLRGHDGYTF. CDR3 bases read: TGTGCCAGCAGCTTATTGAGGGGGCACGATGGC.

A word on this clone: The missing CDR3 end, 3 residues past where the read stops, is filled in from the germline J gene. The chain links TRBV5-1 to TRBJ1-4; perhaps TRBD1 as D (5 bases). The germline CDR1 and CDR2 sequences are SGHRS and YFSETQ. CDR3 length: 13 residues. The part of the CDR3 DNA that was read is TGCGCCAGCAGCTCATCAACGACAGACGTA. Translated, it gives CASSSSTTDV. The full CDR3 protein reads CASSSSTTDVLFF.

Of note for this clone: The read terminates 3 residues before the CDR3 end, so the remaining end is supplied by the germline J gene. The V gene is TRBV20-1, the J gene TRBJ2-6; a possible D gene is TRBD2 (6 bases). Germline V gives CDR1 DFQATT, CDR2 SNEGSKA (reference sequence). The CDR3 contains 16 residues. Trimming took 3 bases from V and 0 from J, leaving 12 bases between them. The chain's CDR3 is CSASSGTDSGANVLTF. The part of the CDR3 DNA that was read is TGCAGTGCTAGTTCCGGGACTGACTCTGGGGCCAACGTC.

Points on this clone: The CDR3 end lies 3 residues beyond the end of the read and is filled in from the germline J gene. This chain connects TRBV20-1 to TRBJ2-1; TRBD2 matches 8 bases. J gave up 6 bases and V 5 bases, and 12 bases lay outside the gene matches. The CDR3 sequence is 15 residues long. The germline V gene has CDR1 DFQATT and CDR2 SNEGSKA (reference sequence). The CDR3 is CSAPAGTSGGNEQFF. The covered CDR3 bases are TGCAGTGCTCCCGCCGGGACTAGTGGGGGCAATGAG.

Points on this clone: The read ends 3 residues early relative to the CDR3; the germline J gene fills the gap. The J gene is TRBJ2-2, the V gene TRBV7-2, with TRBD2 matching over 7 bases. Looked up from germline, CDR1 is SGHTA and CDR2 is FQGNSA. This CDR3 is built from 15 residues. The part of the CDR3 DNA that was read is TGTGCCAGCAGCTCCACCGGGACTAATAATTCACCG. It specifies CASSSTGTNNSP. The entire CDR3 reads CASSSTGTNNSPLFF.

The sequenced part of the CDR3 DNA is TGCAGTGCTAGAGATCACAGGGAAGGAGCCAACGTC. Translated, it gives CSARDHREGANV. The whole CDR3 protein reads CSARDHREGANVLTF. The chain joins TRBV20-1 to TRBJ2-6; TRBD1 might be the D (6 bases). The read terminates 3 residues ahead of where the CDR3 ends, so the germline J gene completes it. V was clipped by 0 bases and J by 7 bases, with 13 bases between them. The CDR3 loop spans 15 amino acids. From germline, CDR1 is DFQATT and CDR2 SNEGSKA (reference sequence).